The 30 T cell receptor beta chains below were found in one sample sequenced in a study of T cell repertoires in cytomegalovirus infection. No antigens are known for them. TCRdb redid the calling of the reads with MiXCR, one entry per CDR3 protein. This sample yields about 830,000 distinct CDR3 sequences, of which over 25% are seen a single time; about an eighth belongs to the top ten. The source material was cultured CD8+ T cells from PBMCs, sampled from culture after CMV antigen stimulation. The origin of the receptors is a human donor in good health (CMV status not recorded). Some clones in this sample may be carry-over from other donors' samples.

This clonotype showed up many times. The chain links TRBV7-2 to TRBJ2-1; no firm D call. This CDR3 has 11 amino acids. Germline V CDR1 and CDR2: SGHTA, FQGNSA. V dropped 3 bases and J dropped 10 bases, with 7 bases sitting between them. The CDR3 loop reads CASSFSWEQFF. In nucleotides, the CDR3 is TGTGCCAGCAGCTTCTCATGGGAGCAGTTCTTC.

This clonotype was observed a handful of times. The V and J genes are TRBV6-2 or TRBV6-3 and TRBJ2-7, with D perhaps matching TRBD2 (6 bases). Germline-derived CDR1 and CDR2 are MNHEY and SVGEGT. The length of the CDR3 is 12 residues. Deletions cut 5 bases from V and 4 bases from J, with 9 bases between. The CDR3 loop reads CASSIGGYEQYV. CDR3 DNA sequence: TGTGCCAGCAGTATCGGGGGTTACGAGCAGTACGTC.

As DNA, the CDR3 is TGTGCCAGCAGCCGGTGGGTAGGGCCGAACACTGAAGCTTTCTTT. Protein product: CASSRWVGPNTEAFF. The V call is TRBV3-1, the J call TRBJ1-1; D ambiguous. The V end was cut by 4 bases, the J end by 1 base, with 13 bases between. Germline CDR1 reads LGHDT; CDR2 reads YNNKEL (reference sequence). The CDR3 loop spans 15 amino acids.

J is TRBJ1-5 and V is TRBV6-5; the D is unclear. V was clipped by 2 bases and J by 3 bases, with 8 bases between them. Germline values: CDR1 MNHEY, CDR2 SVGAGI. This CDR3 comprises 14 residues. The CDR3 DNA is TGTGCCAGCAGTTACATCAGGACCAATCAGCCCCAGCATTTT. Translation gives CASSYIRTNQPQHF.

The chain couples TRBV24-1 to TRBJ2-3, with TRBD1 identical over 9 bases. The germline V gene encodes CDR1 KGHDR and CDR2 SFDVKD. J gave up 2 bases and V 3 bases, and 5 bases lay outside the gene matches. This CDR3 has 16 amino acids. Here the CDR3 reads CATSDVGTGHTDTQYF. In DNA form, the CDR3 reads TGTGCCACCAGTGATGTAGGGACAGGGCACACAGATACGCAGTATTTT.

This clonotype was seen a few times. V and J are TRBV7-9 and TRBJ2-7, with TRBD2 identical over 14 bases. The CDR3 sequence is 18 residues long. V lost 2 bases, J lost 2 bases, and 8 bases stayed unmatched. CDR1 SEHNR and CDR2 FQNEAQ come from the germline V gene (reference sequence). CDR3 in DNA: TGTGCCAGCAGCTTAAGCGGGACTAGCGGGGGCCCCACCTACGAGCAGTACTTC. Its protein is CASSLSGTSGGPTYEQYF.

The V gene is TRBV20-1, the J gene TRBJ2-2, with D perhaps given as TRBD1 or TRBD2 (5 bases each). V was pared by 0 bases and J by 3 bases, with 14 bases between. This CDR3 spans 16 amino acids. CDR1 and CDR2 from the germline V gene are DFQATT and SNEGSKA (reference sequence). The CDR3 sequence is CSARDSGQADTGELFF. DNA of the CDR3: TGCAGTGCTAGAGATTCGGGGCAGGCGGACACCGGGGAGCTGTTTTTT.

Only a few counts were recorded for this clonotype. CDR3 in DNA: TGTGCCAGCAGCTCGACAGTTCTGAACACTGAAGCTTTCTTT. Translating it yields CASSSTVLNTEAFF. V and J are TRBV11-2 and TRBJ1-1; D is possibly TRBD1 (5 bases). Germline CDR1 is SGHAT and CDR2 is FQNNGV. This CDR3 contains 14 residues. The germline V and J ends were trimmed by 4 bases and 0 bases, with 9 bases remaining between them.

The chain joins TRBV19 to TRBJ2-7; no clear D. Germline-derived CDR1 and CDR2 are LNHDA and SQIVND (reference sequence). V was clipped by 5 bases and J by 9 bases, with 11 bases between them. This CDR3 region has 11 residues. The CDR3 spells CASSGNYLQYF. The CDR3 nucleotides are TGTGCCAGTAGTGGTAACTACTTGCAGTACTTC. Complete variable domain (other parts from reference TRBV19 and TRBJ2-7): DGGITQSPKYLFRKEGQNVTLSCEQNLNHDAMYWYRQDPGQGLRLIYYSQIVNDFQKGDIAEGYSVSREKKESFPLTVTSAQKNPTAFYLCASSGNYLQYFGPGTRLTVT.

The chain combines TRBV4-2 with TRBJ2-7, with 7 bases that match TRBD2. Germline CDR1 LGHNA, CDR2 YNFKEQ. The V and J ends lost 3 bases and 2 bases, in that order; junction bases with no gene match: 4. The CDR3 contains 14 residues. The CDR3: CASSQAGRAYEQYF. The CDR3 coding sequence is TGTGCCAGCAGCCAGGCGGGGAGGGCCTACGAGCAGTACTTC.

The V call is TRBV27, the J call TRBJ1-2; 10 positions agree with TRBD1. The CDR3 is 15 amino acids. Trimming took 2 bases from V and 8 from J; bases not matched to a gene: 8. Looked up from germline, CDR1 is MNHEY and CDR2 is SMNVEV (reference sequence). This CDR3 reads CASSLNKGQGHGYTF. CDR3 nucleotide sequence: TGTGCCAGCAGTTTAAATAAGGGACAGGGGCACGGCTACACCTTC.

This chain connects TRBV7-1 to TRBJ1-1, with D unresolved. TRBV7-1 counts as an open reading frame of uncertain function. With 7 bases removed from V and 7 bases from J, the gap between germline ends came to 10 bases. The CDR3 runs 11 residues. The CDR3 sequence: CASTSSGEAFF. CDR3 in DNA: TGTGCCAGCACCTCCTCGGGTGAAGCTTTCTTT.

This clonotype was picked up a small number of times. It is unclear where the CDR3 begins or ends on the DNA, so no DNA is shown, and the CDR3 is as TCRdb lists it. This chain uses TRBV28 with TRBJ1-1; the D call in the table, TRBD1, was not verified against the DNA. The germline V gene has CDR1 MDHEN and CDR2 SYDVKM. The CDR3 is 10 amino acids in total, end residues counted. The chain's CDR3 is CASSSGRAVF.

This clonotype was counted ten times or more. The CDR3 sequence is CASSYSGGLGTDTQYF. The CDR3 coding sequence is TGTGCCAGCAGTTACTCAGGGGGTTTGGGAACAGATACGCAGTATTTT. The chain uses TRBV6-5 and TRBJ2-3, with D possibly matching TRBD1 (6 bases). Germline CDR1 and CDR2: MNHEY and SVGAGI. The CDR3 is 16 amino acids. Trimming shortened V by 0 bases and J by 3 bases, and 13 bases separated the two germline ends.

CDR3: CAISDPQGSTDEQFF. CDR3 nucleotides: TGTGCCATCAGTGACCCTCAGGGCAGTACCGATGAGCAGTTCTTC. The chain employs TRBV10-3 and TRBJ2-1; TRBD1 is a possible D gene (5 bases). Looked up from germline, CDR1 is ENHRY and CDR2 is SYGVKD. CDR3 length equals 15 residues. Deletions cut 3 bases from V and 8 bases from J, with 17 bases between.

Note on this clonotype: It is likely a read error, because the conserved phenylalanine at the end of the CDR3 is missing. The chain joins TRBV29-1 to TRBJ1-2; no clear D gene. V lost 7 bases, J lost 5 bases, and 11 bases lay in between. Per the germline V gene, CDR1 is SQVTM and CDR2 is ANQGSEA. This CDR3 region has 11 residues. The CDR3 DNA sequence: TGCAGCGCCCTGGGTCGGTATGGCTACACCTAC. This translates into CSALGRYGYTY.

This clonotype occurred a few times. This chain uses TRBV20-1 with TRBJ2-2; 8 bases agree with TRBD1. Looked up from germline, CDR1 is DFQATT and CDR2 is SNEGSKA (reference sequence). J was trimmed by 0 bases and V by 3 bases; bases with no gene match: 6. This CDR3 has 16 amino acids. The CDR3 nucleotides are TGCAGTGCTAGGGACAGGGCCGGAGCGAACACCGGGGAGCTGTTTTTT. This encodes CSARDRAGANTGELFF.

About this clonotype: This likely comes from a read error, as the CDR3 has no conserved phenylalanine or tryptophan at its end. The chain employs TRBV7-9 and TRBJ1-5, with D possibly matching TRBD1 (6 bases). CDR1 and CDR2 from the germline V gene are SEHNR and FQNEAQ (reference sequence). The germline V and J ends were trimmed by 1 base and 7 bases, with 14 bases remaining between them. The CDR3 runs 15 residues. The CDR3 protein is CASSLVGGAGQPQHL. Written as DNA, the CDR3 is TGTGCCAGCAGCTTAGTCGGGGGCGCGGGACAGCCCCAGCATTTA.

This clonotype was found once. At one boundary the junction diverges from the germline segment, which might be a read error. The chain couples TRBV5-3 to TRBJ1-1; D may be TRBD1 (6 bases). TRBV5-3 is an ORF; its function is uncertain. The CDR3 loop spans 18 amino acids. The CDR3 coding sequence is TGTGCCAGCAGCTTGGATGGGGGGGCATTGGACCCTAACACTGAAGCTTTCTTT. Translated: CASSLDGGALDPNTEAFF.

The chain is built from TRBV7-3 and TRBJ2-3, with 11 positions matching TRBD2. V gave up 5 bases and J gave up 6 bases; unmatched junction bases: 4. The CDR3 runs to 14 residues. Germline loops: CDR1 SGHTA, CDR2 FQGTGA. The CDR3 sequence is CASSQLAGEDTQYF. In nucleotides, the CDR3 is TGTGCCAGCAGCCAACTAGCGGGGGAGGATACGCAGTATTTT.

The gene calls are TRBV7-9 and TRBJ2-5, with 8 bases that match TRBD1. The junction had 6 bases not matched to a gene; V was cut back by 5 bases and J by 4 bases. Germline V gene sequence: CDR1 SEHNR, CDR2 FQNEAQ (reference sequence). The CDR3 runs 14 residues. CDR3 in DNA: TGTGCCAGCAGCGAACCGGGACAGGCAGAGACCCAGTACTTC. This translates into CASSEPGQAETQYF.

This clonotype has just one count. This chain links TRBV20-1 with TRBJ1-1; D gene ambiguous. Germline lookup yields CDR1 DFQATT and CDR2 SNEGSKA (reference sequence). This CDR3 contains 13 residues. Deletions cut 6 bases from V and 2 bases from J, with 13 bases between. CDR3 residues: CSAEGPDNTEAFF. CDR3 in DNA: TGCAGTGCCGAAGGGCCGGACAACACTGAAGCTTTCTTT.

The chain carries TRBV6-1 and TRBJ2-5; the D is unclear. With 1 base removed from V and 5 bases from J, the gap between germline ends came to 8 bases. Germline V gives CDR1 MNHNS, CDR2 SASEGT. CDR3 length equals 13 residues. The chain's CDR3 is CASSEDHFETQYF. The CDR3, as DNA: TGTGCCAGCAGTGAAGACCATTTTGAGACCCAGTACTTC.

About this clonotype: An end of the junction does not agree with germline; a read error may underlie this. The CDR3 nucleotides are TGTGCTAGTGGTTTCTCGGCAGCCGGAGGCTATGGCTACATCTTC. Protein: CASGFSAAGGYGYIF. V and J are TRBV12-5 and TRBJ1-2, with D unresolved. CDR1 is LGHNT and CDR2 is FRNRAP in the germline V gene. The CDR3 covers 15 residues.

With respect to this clonotype: Mismatch with germline at one junction end may stem from a read error. The chain recombines TRBV7-2 with TRBJ1-1, with no clear D. Germline V lookup: CDR1 SGHTA, CDR2 FQGNSA. This CDR3 is 16 amino acids long. The CDR3 loop is CASSFRSDPMNAEAFF. The CDR3 nucleotides are TGTGCCAGCAGCTTTAGGTCGGACCCAATGAACGCTGAAGCTTTCTTT. The full variable domain, with the rest looked up from reference TRBV7-2 and TRBJ1-1, is GAGVSQSPSNKVTEKGKDVELRCDPISGHTALYWYRQSLGQGLEFLIYFQGNSAPDKSGLPSDRFSAERTGGSVSTLTIQRTQQEDSAVYLCASSFRSDPMNAEAFFGQGTRLTVV.

Regarding this clonotype: At one end the junction does not follow the germline gene, possibly because of a read error. The J gene is TRBJ2-5, the V gene TRBV27, with TRBD2 matching 9 bases. Germline values: CDR1 MNHEY, CDR2 SMNVEV (reference sequence). The CDR3 is 15 amino acids. In DNA, the CDR3 is TGTGCCAGCAGCGACCCTGCGGGGGGGCCGGAGACCCAGTGCTTC. This encodes CASSDPAGGPETQCF.

This clonotype has only one observation. J is TRBJ2-3 and V is TRBV9, with 9 positions matching TRBD2. J was trimmed by 3 bases and V by 2 bases; bases with no gene match: 4. The CDR3 is 15 residues long. Germline-derived CDR1 and CDR2 are SGDLS and YYNGEE. This CDR3 reads CASSVYSGGTDTQYF. In DNA, the CDR3 is TGTGCCAGCAGCGTGTATAGCGGGGGAACAGATACGCAGTATTTT.

This clonotype came up many times. The chain combines TRBV6-5 with TRBJ2-5; the match to TRBD1 covers 10 bases. The ends lost 2 bases at V and 9 bases at J; junction bases unmatched: 9. The CDR3 contains 15 residues. Germline V gene sequence: CDR1 MNHEY, CDR2 SVGAGI. Here the CDR3 reads CASSYRDRGRVSQYF. CDR3 DNA: TGTGCCAGCAGTTACCGTGACAGGGGGCGTGTGTCCCAGTACTTC.

This clonotype was recorded a few times. V usage is TRBV27 and J usage is TRBJ2-5; D is undetermined. The germline CDR1 and CDR2 sequences are MNHEY and SMNVEV (reference sequence). V shed 0 bases and J shed 0 bases, with 11 bases lying between them. CDR3 size: 16 residues. CDR3 nucleotides: TGTGCCAGCAGTTTATCCGCCTCCCCGTACCAAGAGACCCAGTACTTC. This codes for CASSLSASPYQETQYF.

The chain combines TRBV12-3 or TRBV12-4 with TRBJ1-2; TRBD1 might be the D (6 bases). The V gene lost 7 bases and the J gene lost 10 bases, with 16 bases spanning the gap. The CDR3 consists of 12 residues. The CDR3 DNA is TGTGCCAGCACCGCCGGGACATTCGCCTACACCTTC. Its protein is CASTAGTFAYTF.